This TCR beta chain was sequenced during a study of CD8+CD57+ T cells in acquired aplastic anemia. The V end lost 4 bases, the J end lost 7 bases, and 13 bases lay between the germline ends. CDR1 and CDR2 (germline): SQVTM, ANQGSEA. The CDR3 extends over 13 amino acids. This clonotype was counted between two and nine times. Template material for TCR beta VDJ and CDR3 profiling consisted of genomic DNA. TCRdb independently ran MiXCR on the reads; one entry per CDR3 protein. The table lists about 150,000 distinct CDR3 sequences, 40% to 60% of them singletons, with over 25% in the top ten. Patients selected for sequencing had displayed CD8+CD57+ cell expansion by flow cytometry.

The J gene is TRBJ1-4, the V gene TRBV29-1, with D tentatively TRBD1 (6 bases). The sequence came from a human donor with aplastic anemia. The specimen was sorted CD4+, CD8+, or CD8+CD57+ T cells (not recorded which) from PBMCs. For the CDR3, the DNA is TGCAGCGTTGTGGCGGGGGCAGGTGAAAAACTGTTTTTT. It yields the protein CSVVAGAGEKLFF.